The present T cell receptor (beta chain) was sequenced within a study of CD8 T cells in Susac syndrome. Sequencing targeted TCR beta in blood CD8+ and CD4+ T cells. The multiple sclerosis controls, all treatment-naive patients, had relapsing-remitting disease that was stable or active. An amount of RNA that ranged from 0.5 to 1 ug was reverse transcribed with random hexamers. Amplification of TCR beta CDR3 used immunoSEQ multiplex PCR across 54 Vbeta and 13 Jbeta. Each CDR3 protein is one row after TCRdb ran MiXCR on the immunoSEQ multiplex PCR reads. Among about 210,000 distinct CDR3 sequences listed, around 96% were seen once. The sequence came from a human donor with multiple sclerosis. Sample: CD4+ T cells from PBMCs.

CDR3 loop: CASSLPAGELFF. DNA for the CDR3: TGTGCCAGCAGTCTCCCGGCCGGGGAGCTGTTTTTT. The chain has TRBV12-3 or TRBV12-4 and TRBJ2-2, with unresolved D. The CDR3 has 12 amino acids. V lost 5 bases and J 6 bases, leaving 7 bases between the germline ends.